Listed below are T cell receptor beta chains from one sample, sequenced in a study of post-analysis software for immune sequencing data. TCRdb analysed the PCR reads with MiXCR anew, one entry per CDR3 protein. The sample consists of hundreds of thousands of distinct CDR3 sequences, 40% to 55% of them appearing once. Sequences were obtained from blood. The receptors here all came from a girl aged 10-17 years with multiple sclerosis. Each CDR3 is given with its conserved first and last residue. A D gene is named only where the DNA matches it firmly. Clone size is given for some rows only: seen once, a few or many times, or a class if the clone is expanded.

v_gene	j_gene	abundance	d_gene	CDR3nt	CDR3aa
TRBV5-1	TRBJ1-1	.	.	TGCGCCAGCGCCCGCGACTTGGGAGGACAGACGTGGACTGAAGCTTTCTTT	CASARDLGGQTWTEAFF
TRBV27	TRBJ2-7	.	.	TGTGCCAGCAGCCGGACAGTACAGGTGACCCACGAGCAGTACTTC	CASSRTVQVTHEQYF
TRBV5-1	TRBJ2-7	.	.	TGCGCCAGCAGCTACGGGGACTACGAGCAGTACTTC	CASSYGDYEQYF
TRBV6-2/TRBV6-3	TRBJ2-1	once	TRBD2	TGTGCCAGCAGCCGAGGGGAGGGGACTAGCGTGTACAATGAGCAGTTCTTC	CASSRGEGTSVYNEQFF
TRBV6-5	TRBJ1-5	.	TRBD1	TGTGCCAGCAGTTACCCCGGGACAGGGGCGATTGGGGATCAGCCCCAGCATTTT	CASSYPGTGAIGDQPQHF
TRBV18	TRBJ1-1	.	TRBD1	TGTGCCAGCTCACCACCGAACAGGGGGATTAACACTGAAGCTTTCTTT	CASSPPNRGINTEAFF
TRBV7-8	TRBJ1-2	.	.	TGTGCCAGCACCCAGCGGGGGGGCTTTGGCTACACCTTC	CASTQRGGFGYTF
TRBV5-1	TRBJ1-1	.	.	TGCGCCAGCAGCTTGGGACAGTTCACTGAAGCTTTCTTT	CASSLGQFTEAFF
TRBV28	TRBJ2-2	.	TRBD2	TGTGCCAGCCAGAGCGGGAGGGCGAGCGGGGAGCTGTTTTTT	CASQSGRASGELFF
TRBV27	TRBJ2-7	once	.	TGTGCCAGCAGTGCATTATTCCCCAGGACTGGAGCGTCCTACGAGCAGTACTTC	CASSALFPRTGASYEQYF
TRBV13	TRBJ2-3	.	.	TGTGCCAGCACCGATGGACAGAGCACAGATACGCAGTATTTT	CASTDGQSTDTQYF
TRBV6-2/TRBV6-3	TRBJ2-1	many	TRBD2	TGTGCCAGCAGGTCCTCGACTAGCGGGAGGTATTGGGGGCAGTTCTTC	CASRSSTSGRYWGQFF
TRBV7-3	TRBJ2-1	.	TRBD1	TGTGCCAGCAGCCCGGGACAGGGTCAAAATGAGCAGTTCTTC	CASSPGQGQNEQFF
TRBV29-1	TRBJ1-2	.	TRBD1	TGCAGCGCCGCAGGGGGGCCTAACTATGGCCACACCTTC	CSAAGGPNYGHTF
TRBV29-1	TRBJ2-5	few	.	TGCAGCTCGCGAGGCAGTGCAGAGACCCAGTACTTC	CSSRGSAETQYF
TRBV6-1	TRBJ2-1	few	.	TGTGCCAGCAGTGAACCGGGCGGATCCTACAATGAGCAGTTCTTC	CASSEPGGSYNEQFF
TRBV25-1	TRBJ1-6	few	.	TGTGCCAGCAGGGAAACAGGGATGAATTCACCCCTCCACTTT	CASRETGMNSPLHF
TRBV12-3/TRBV12-4	TRBJ2-2	few	.	TGTGCCAGCAGTTTAGCGACCAAGACCACCGGGGAGCTGTTTTTT	CASSLATKTTGELFF
TRBV12-3/TRBV12-4	TRBJ1-2	few	.	TGTGCCAGCACGCAACAGGTCGGTGGCTACACCTTC	CASTQQVGGYTF
TRBV10-3	TRBJ2-5	few	.	TGTGCTACCTCCCCCCTAGAGGGTGGAGAGACCCAGTACTTC	CATSPLEGGETQYF
TRBV12-3/TRBV12-4	TRBJ2-7	many	TRBD2	TGTGCCAGCAGTTTAAAGCGGGAGGGCTCCTACGAGCAGTACTTC	CASSLKREGSYEQYF
TRBV29-1	TRBJ1-2	.	.	TGCAGGGCGGGGGAGGGCGAAAACTATGGCTACACCTTC	CRAGEGENYGYTF
TRBV9	TRBJ2-3	.	.	TGTGCCAGCAGCCCCCGAGGTGACAGGACCTCGGATACGCAGTATTTT	CASSPRGDRTSDTQYF
TRBV20-1	TRBJ1-5	.	TRBD1	TGCAGTGCTTTGGACAGGGTGATACCCAATCAGCCCCAGCATTTT	CSALDRVIPNQPQHF
TRBV6-6	TRBJ1-4	.	.	TGTGCCAGCAGAGCGGATGAAAAACTGTTTTTT	CASRADEKLFF
TRBV29-1	TRBJ2-6	few	.	TGCAGCGCCAACGACCACTCTGGGGCCAACGTCCTGACTTTC	CSANDHSGANVLTF
TRBV9	TRBJ2-1	.	TRBD2	TGTGCCTGCAGCGCGCCAACTAGCGGGAGGGCCAATGAGCAGTTCTTC	CACSAPTSGRANEQFF
TRBV4-1	TRBJ2-1	.	TRBD2	TGCGCCAGCAGCCAAGGTAGCGGGAAGAATAATGAGCAGTTCTTC	CASSQGSGKNNEQFF
TRBV30	TRBJ2-1	few	TRBD2	TGTGCCTGGTTGGGGACTAGCGGGTACAATGAGCAGTTCTTC	CAWLGTSGYNEQFF
TRBV12-3/TRBV12-4	TRBJ1-5	.	.	TGTGCCAGCAGTTTTGAGGGAAGTCAGCCCCAGCATTTT	CASSFEGSQPQHF
TRBV3-1	TRBJ2-7	.	.	TGTGCCAGCAGCCAAGATTTCGGGGCCCTCGAGCAGTACTTC	CASSQDFGALEQYF
TRBV7-7	TRBJ2-1	.	TRBD2	TGTGCTGGCAGCTTAGAGTTATGGCCTAGCGGGAATGGTAATGAGCAGTTCTTC	CAGSLELWPSGNGNEQFF
TRBV20-1	TRBJ2-7	few	TRBD2	TGCAGTGCTAGTGCTCCGGGACTAGCGGGGGATAATTACGAGCAGTACTTC	CSASAPGLAGDNYEQYF